Below are 18 T cell receptor beta chains sequenced from a single sample in a study of blood T cells in healthy people across ages. Through a sample-barcoded 5' primer and a J-beta primer mix, a second PCR was run for roughly 6 to 12 cycles. TCRdb reanalysed the 5' RACE reads using MiXCR and keeps one entry per CDR3 protein. Here the sample spans around 1,500,000 distinct CDR3 sequences, roughly 28% being singletons. Sequencing was done on a sample of blood. The source of these receptors is a woman aged 25 to 45 in good health.

With respect to this clonotype: A much more abundant neighbour one base away suggests this may be a read error. A read error is likely, as this CDR3 ends without the conserved phenylalanine or tryptophan. The rearrangement joins TRBV29-1 to TRBJ2-7, with TRBD1 matching over 9 bases. Germline CDR1 is SQVTM and CDR2 is ANQGSEA. This CDR3 spans 13 amino acids. J lost 0 bases, V lost 7 bases, and 4 bases had no gene match. CDR3 amino acids: CSGTGAVSYEQYC. Written as DNA, the CDR3 is TGCAGCGGGACAGGGGCGGTCTCCTACGAGCAGTACTGC.

Details on this clonotype: A much larger clonotype is one base distant, so this may be a read error. CDR3 sequence (DNA): TGTGTCAGCAGCCCCAACAGGGTGAGCATTCAGTACTTC. It specifies CVSSPNRVSIQYF. The rearrangement links TRBV7-9 to TRBJ2-4; a weak D match, TRBD1 (6 bases). Germline V gene data show CDR1 as SEHNR and CDR2 as FQNEAQ (reference sequence). CDR3 length equals 13 residues.

The rearrangement uses TRBV12-3 or TRBV12-4 and TRBJ2-5; 8 nucleotides agree with TRBD1. J was trimmed by 0 bases and V by 7 bases; bases with no gene match: 7. The CDR3 extends over 15 amino acids. CDR3 in amino acids: CASIRDRPNQETQYF. The CDR3, as DNA: TGTGCCAGCATCCGGGACAGGCCCAACCAAGAGACCCAGTACTTC.

The V and J genes are TRBV5-5 and TRBJ2-5; D perhaps matches TRBD1 (6 bases). Looked up from germline, CDR1 is SGHKS and CDR2 is YYEKEE (reference sequence). The CDR3 covers 15 residues. V was pared by 3 bases and J by 5 bases, with 17 bases between. As DNA, the CDR3 is TGTGCCAGCAGCTCTCAGGGGCGGTGGGCGGAGACCCAGTACTTC. It is translated as CASSSQGRWAETQYF.

This clonotype came up a few times. The CDR3 DNA reads TGTGCCAGCAGTGGAGGGGGGGTCTATGGCTACACCTTC. It specifies CASSGGGVYGYTF. The chain carries TRBV6-5 and TRBJ1-2; D perhaps matches TRBD1 (6 bases). Germline values: CDR1 MNHEY, CDR2 SVGAGI. The V and J ends lost 5 bases and 4 bases respectively, with 11 bases between them. The CDR3 extends over 13 amino acids.

In its sample, this clonotype was seen a few times. The V gene is TRBV5-6, the J gene TRBJ2-7; TRBD1 aligns across 12 bases. The J call is in doubt because the DNA end fits TRBJ2-5 better. This CDR3 has 16 residues. Germline V CDR1 and CDR2: SGHDT, YYEEEE. The CDR3 loop is CASSPRGTGGLETQYF. The CDR3 DNA follows: TGTGCCAGCAGCCCGCGGGGGACAGGGGGCTTAGAGACCCAGTACTTC.

Concerning this clonotype: This could be a read error, since a much larger clone is one nucleotide away. J is TRBJ1-2 and V is TRBV12-3 or TRBV12-4, with TRBD1 matching over 8 bases. This CDR3 region has 14 residues. The CDR3 nucleotides are TGTGTCAGCAGTGCCCGGGACAGGTCCTATGGCTACACCTTC. Its translation: CVSSARDRSYGYTF.

The rearrangement uses TRBV9 and TRBJ2-1, with D perhaps matching TRBD2 (6 bases). In germline, CDR1 is SGDLS, CDR2 YYNGEE. This CDR3 is 16 amino acids long. The V end was cut by 4 bases, the J end by 6 bases, with 20 bases between. The DNA of the CDR3 is TGTGCCAGCAGCTCTAGTAGGGGAGGAGGGTTCAATGAGCAGTTCTTC. Encoded protein: CASSSSRGGGFNEQFF.

This clonotype has more than one count but fewer than ten. The chain employs TRBV7-9 and TRBJ2-1, with D maybe TRBD2 (5 bases). The CDR3 is 15 residues long. V was clipped by 0 bases and J by 4 bases, with 10 bases between them. CDR1 and CDR2 from the germline V gene are SEHNR and FQNEAQ (reference sequence). DNA for the CDR3: TGTGCCAGCAGCTTAGCACAGCGGAAATACAATGAGCAGTTCTTC. It encodes CASSLAQRKYNEQFF.

This clonotype was recorded a few times. The V and J genes are TRBV20-1 and TRBJ1-1, with 9 bases matching TRBD1. After removal of 6 bases from V and 10 bases from J, the junction contained 6 bases not matched to a gene. CDR1 is DFQATT, CDR2 SNEGSKA, per germline (reference sequence). This CDR3 is 11 amino acids long. The CDR3 DNA reads as TGCAGTGCCAGAATGACAGGGGGAGCTTTCTTT. Translation gives CSARMTGGAFF.

This sequence joins TRBV3-1 and TRBJ1-2; TRBD1 matches at 9 bases. Losses at the gene ends were 5 bases for V and 6 bases for J; bases not matched to a gene: 4. Germline V gene sequence: CDR1 LGHDT, CDR2 YNNKEL (reference sequence). The CDR3 is 13 amino acids. The CDR3 DNA is TGTGCCAGCAGCACCGACAGGGGGGATGGCTACACCTTC. It codes for CASSTDRGDGYTF.

This clonotype has a handful of counts. V is TRBV9 and J is TRBJ2-7, with TRBD2 identical over 8 bases. V lost 1 base, J lost 4 bases, and 16 bases stayed unmatched. Germline lookup yields CDR1 SGDLS and CDR2 YYNGEE. CDR3 size: 18 residues. The CDR3 DNA reads as TGTGCCAGCAGCGTAAGAGCCTATGGAGCGGGAGTCGTTTACGAGCAGTACTTC. Translation gives CASSVRAYGAGVVYEQYF. Looking up the rest from reference TRBV9 and TRBJ2-7 gives the full variable domain: DSGVTQTPKHLITATGQRVTLRCSPRSGDLSVYWYQQSLDQGLQFLIQYYNGEERAKGNILERFSAQQFPDLHSELNLSSLELGDSALYFCASSVRAYGAGVVYEQYFGPGTRLTVT.

V usage is TRBV5-1 and J usage is TRBJ2-1; 11 positions match TRBD2. This CDR3 contains 16 residues. CDR1 and CDR2 from the germline V gene are SGHRS and YFSETQ. J was trimmed by 13 bases and V by 2 bases; bases with no gene match: 14. The CDR3 DNA is TGCGCCAGCAGCTTTCTAGCGGGGGGTTCACAAGAGACCCAGTTCTTC. It codes for CASSFLAGGSQETQFF.

This rearrangement joins TRBV20-1 to TRBJ1-4; TRBD1 aligns across 8 bases. The CDR3 has 14 amino acids. Trimming cost V 6 bases and J 7 bases; bases outside gene matches: 10. CDR1 is DFQATT, CDR2 SNEGSKA, per germline (reference sequence). The CDR3 sequence is CSATSGQGGEKLFF. The CDR3 DNA reads TGCAGTGCCACATCAGGACAGGGTGGTGAAAAACTGTTTTTT.

There are a few counts of this clonotype. The J gene is TRBJ2-3, the V gene TRBV20-1, with 8 positions matching TRBD2. The CDR3 sequence is 16 residues long. Germline CDR1 DFQATT, CDR2 SNEGSKA (reference sequence). The J segment lost 4 bases and the V segment lost 1 base, leaving 10 bases of the junction unmatched. This CDR3 is CSARGTSGNWADTQYF. The CDR3 DNA reads as TGCAGTGCTAGAGGTACTAGCGGAAATTGGGCAGATACGCAGTATTTT.

A few counts support this clonotype. The chain is built from TRBV27 and TRBJ1-2; possible D gene TRBD1, 5 bases. The V gene lost 3 bases and the J gene lost 4 bases, with 15 bases spanning the gap. Germline V lookup: CDR1 MNHEY, CDR2 SMNVEV (reference sequence). The CDR3 length is 15 residues. This CDR3 reads CASSLREGSSYGYTF. The CDR3 DNA is TGTGCCAGCAGTTTGAGAGAGGGGTCCTCCTATGGCTACACCTTC.

J is TRBJ2-5 and V is TRBV6-1; 10 positions agree with TRBD1. Germline CDR1 reads MNHNS; CDR2 reads SASEGT. V gave up 7 bases and J gave up 1 base; unmatched junction bases: 9. This CDR3 has 16 amino acids. The CDR3 nucleotides read TGTGCCAGCATCGTAAGGGACAGGGGAACCCAAGAGACCCAGTACTTC. Encoded protein: CASIVRDRGTQETQYF.

V is TRBV20-1 and J is TRBJ1-2, with D perhaps TRBD1 (5 bases). V lost 0 bases, J lost 5 bases, and 13 bases lay in between. CDR3 length: 14 residues. Per the germline V gene, CDR1 is DFQATT and CDR2 is SNEGSKA (reference sequence). Here the CDR3 reads CSARDGKGPYGYTF. The CDR3 DNA reads TGCAGTGCTAGAGATGGCAAGGGGCCTTATGGCTACACCTTC.